The text below deals with one TCR beta chain. The data stem from a study of blood T cell repertoires in COVID-19. J gave up 4 bases and V 6 bases, and 13 bases lay outside the gene matches. This CDR3 is built from 16 residues. The V gene's germline CDR1 is SNHLY and CDR2 FYNNEI. Method: immunoSEQ multiplex PCR; TCRdb's copy keeps in-frame clones and lacks some. The profile shows roughly 200,000 clones, approximately 85% of them singletons. Sequencing input: PBMCs or T cells enriched from blood (not recorded which). The chain is built from TRBV2 and TRBJ2-3; 7 positions agree with TRBD1. This sequence originates from a man aged 40-49 years who had recovered from COVID-19. The CDR3 region has the DNA TGTGCCAGCAGCGTATTTGACAGGGACCCCCCAGATACGCAGTATTTT. Its translation is CASSVFDRDPPDTQYF.